The clone carrying this T cell receptor (beta chain) was recorded a few times. What it binds is unknown. TCRdb reprocessed the 5' RACE reads with MiXCR, giving one entry per CDR3 protein. The table shows hundreds of thousands of distinct CDR3 sequences, with under 8.5% occurring only once. The source of the sample is a study of identical twins. Trimming cost V 0 bases and J 0 bases, with 3 bases left between them. CDR1 is LGHDT and CDR2 is YNNKEL in the germline V gene (reference sequence). The CDR3 is 15 residues long. Overall study findings and caveats: Twins' excess sharing was less marked for out-of-frame beta sequences.

These data also formed part of another study, on yellow fever vaccine responses in identical twins.

Material for sequencing was PBMCs. The receptor comes from a woman aged 18-29 years in good health. The rearrangement links TRBV3-1 to TRBJ2-6; D is unresolved. CDR3 sequence: CASSQDGSGANVLTF. Here the CDR3 DNA reads TGTGCCAGCAGCCAAGACGGCTCTGGGGCCAACGTCCTGACTTTC.